The rows below give T cell receptor beta chains drawn from one sample of a study of blood T cell repertoires in COVID-19. TCRdb's copy holds only in-frame clones and misses some; the assay was immunoSEQ multiplex PCR. The sample consists of under 75,000 clones, 86% of them appearing once. What was sequenced was peripheral blood. Every receptor here comes from a man younger than 45 with acute or convalescent COVID-19. Both conserved end residues are part of each CDR3. The D gene is left open where the match is weak. Some rows have no size entry. The others give once, few or many, or a class for an expanded clone.

CDR3 protein,CDR3 DNA,CDR3 length,D gene,clone size,J gene,V gene
CASSPQGLYYEQYF,TGTGCCAGCAGCCCCCAGGGGTTATACTACGAGCAGTACTTC,14,-,-,TRBJ2-7,TRBV5-4
CASSLGIAGDGETQYF,TGTGCCAGCAGCTTAGGGATAGCGGGAGATGGAGAGACCCAGTACTTC,16,TRBD2,-,TRBJ2-5,TRBV11-2
CASSYDRGGGYTF,TGTGCCAGCAGTTATGACAGGGGAGGTGGCTACACCTTC,13,TRBD1,once,TRBJ1-2,TRBV2
CASSISPTRGTGELFF,TGTGCCAGTAGTATCTCTCCTACCCGGGGCACCGGGGAGCTGTTTTTT,16,-,-,TRBJ2-2,TRBV19
CASSLAGFGNEQFF,TGTGCCAGCAGCCTGGCAGGTTTCGGCAATGAGCAGTTCTTC,14,-,once,TRBJ2-1,TRBV3-1/TRBV3-2
CASSLTGGDGYTF,TGCGCCAGCAGCCTCACAGGGGGTGACGGCTACACCTTC,13,TRBD1,-,TRBJ1-2,TRBV5-1
CASSAESDTQYF,TGCGCCAGCAGCGCTGAGTCGGATACGCAGTATTTT,12,-,-,TRBJ2-3,TRBV5-1
CASSPRGTVREQYF,TGTGCCAGCAGCCCCCGCGGGACAGTCCGCGAGCAGTACTTC,14,-,-,TRBJ2-7,TRBV7-2
CASTVGTFNTGELFF,TGTGCCAGCACCGTCGGGACTTTCAACACCGGGGAGCTGTTTTTT,15,-,-,TRBJ2-2,TRBV5-6
CSVEYYTGFGDTEAFF,TGCAGCGTTGAATACTACACAGGGTTCGGCGACACTGAAGCTTTCTTT,16,-,-,TRBJ1-1,TRBV29-1
CASSPGRWGADTQYF,TGTGCCAGCAGCCCCGGACGGTGGGGAGCAGATACGCAGTATTTT,15,-,few,TRBJ2-3,TRBV7-2
CASSLGTETISPLHF,TGCGCCAGCAGCTTAGGGACAGAGACCATTTCACCCCTCCACTTT,15,TRBD1,-,TRBJ1-6,TRBV5-1
CASSPGTERQPQHF,TGTGCCAGTAGCCCCGGGACAGAAAGGCAGCCCCAGCATTTT,14,TRBD1,-,TRBJ1-5,TRBV19
CASSIGQGHGYTF,TGTGCCAGCAGTATTGGACAGGGTCATGGCTACACCTTC,13,TRBD1,-,TRBJ1-2,TRBV6-6
CASSVATGKGEGGYTF,TGTGCCAGCAGCGTAGCTACGGGGAAGGGGGAAGGTGGCTACACCTTC,16,-,few,TRBJ1-2,TRBV9
CASSRTRNNSPLHF,TGTGCCAGTAGTAGGACTCGTAATAATTCACCCCTCCACTTT,14,-,-,TRBJ1-6,TRBV19
CASSYRGPTDTQYF,TGTGCCAGCTCCTACAGGGGACCCACAGATACGCAGTATTTT,14,TRBD1,-,TRBJ2-3,TRBV27
CASSYSKPRVHGYTF,TGTGCCAGCAGTTACTCGAAGCCGCGGGTTCATGGCTACACCTTC,15,-,-,TRBJ1-2,TRBV6-6
CASSSPDRRNTEAFF,TGTGCCAGCAGCTCCCCAGACAGGAGGAACACTGAAGCTTTCTTT,15,-,-,TRBJ1-1,TRBV11-2
CASSFERRSIAKNIQYF,TGTGCCAGCAGCTTTGAGCGGAGAAGCATAGCCAAAAACATTCAGTACTTC,17,-,-,TRBJ2-4,TRBV7-8
CATSDFLAGGREQFF,TGTGCCACCAGTGATTTTCTAGCGGGGGGCCGGGAGCAGTTCTTC,15,TRBD2,-,TRBJ2-1,TRBV24-1
CASNPTENTEAFF,TGTGCCAGCAACCCGACAGAGAACACTGAAGCTTTCTTT,13,-,-,TRBJ1-1,TRBV11-2
CASSLAKGTGGYEQYF,TGCGCCAGCAGCTTGGCCAAAGGGACAGGGGGATACGAGCAGTACTTC,16,TRBD1,-,TRBJ2-7,TRBV5-1
CASSIRGSLVETQYF,TGTGCCAGTAGTATTCGGGGGAGCCTAGTGGAGACCCAGTACTTC,15,-,-,TRBJ2-5,TRBV19
CASSPGTRNSPLHF,TGTGCCAGCAGCCCCGGGACACGGAATTCACCCCTCCACTTT,14,-,-,TRBJ1-6,TRBV6-2/TRBV6-3
CASSWSLYGEQFF,TGTGCCAGCAGCTGGAGTTTGTATGGTGAGCAGTTCTTC,13,-,-,TRBJ2-1,TRBV7-9
CASRDRASYEQYF,TGTGCCAGCAGGGACAGGGCCTCCTACGAGCAGTACTTC,13,TRBD1,-,TRBJ2-7,TRBV6-5
CASSLEASGGLGYTF,TGCGCCAGCAGCTTGGAGGCGTCAGGGGGCCTTGGCTACACCTTC,15,TRBD1,few,TRBJ1-2,TRBV5-1
CASSSSAGLMGSETQYF,TGTGCCAGCAGTTCCTCCGCGGGGCTGATGGGCTCGGAGACCCAGTACTTC,17,-,-,TRBJ2-5,TRBV27
CASSYSKALAGVVYF,TGTGCCAGCAGTTACTCGAAGGCACTAGCGGGAGTGGTGTACTTC,15,TRBD2,once,TRBJ2-7,TRBV6-5
CASSVGWTGLGYTF,TGTGCCAGCAGCGTAGGTTGGACAGGGCTCGGCTACACCTTC,14,TRBD1,-,TRBJ1-2,TRBV9
CASSLTGGLLNTEAFF,TGTGCCAGCAGCCTAACGGGGGGCCTCTTAAACACTGAAGCTTTCTTT,16,-,-,TRBJ1-1,TRBV3-1/TRBV3-2
CASSVSGKKLFF,TGTGCCAGCAGTGTGTCAGGCAAAAAACTGTTTTTT,12,-,-,TRBJ1-4,TRBV2
CASGLDSGGNTEAFF,TGTGCTAGTGGTTTGGATTCAGGGGGCAACACTGAAGCTTTCTTT,15,TRBD1,-,TRBJ1-1,TRBV12-5
CASSLNYAGGYNEQFF,TGTGCCAGCAGCTTAAACTACGCGGGGGGATACAATGAGCAGTTCTTC,16,TRBD2,-,TRBJ2-1,TRBV5-6
CASSYRGLGYGYTF,TGTGCCAGCAGTTACAGGGGGCTTGGCTATGGCTACACCTTC,14,TRBD1,few,TRBJ1-2,TRBV2
CASSLEGSDTQYF,TGTGCCAGCAGCTTGGAGGGGTCAGATACGCAGTATTTT,13,-,-,TRBJ2-3,TRBV5-4
CASSLQILAGGGEQYF,TGTGCCAGCAGCCTTCAGATACTAGCGGGAGGAGGAGAGCAGTACTTC,16,TRBD2,-,TRBJ2-7,TRBV13
CASHPTVELNYGYTF,TGTGCCAGCCATCCGACAGTGGAGCTTAACTATGGCTACACCTTC,15,-,-,TRBJ1-2,TRBV6-5
CASSSTEGEGQFF,TGTGCCAGCAGCTCAACCGAGGGAGAAGGGCAGTTCTTC,13,-,-,TRBJ2-1,TRBV11-2
CASSLDLRQGTEAFF,TGTGCCAGCAGCTTAGATCTAAGACAGGGTACTGAAGCTTTCTTT,15,TRBD1,-,TRBJ1-1,TRBV11-2